Below are 18 T cell receptor beta chains sequenced from a single sample in a study of response to subunit inactivated influenza vaccine. MiXCR was run by TCRdb on the RT-PCR reads, yielding one entry per CDR3 protein. The table shows hundreds of thousands of distinct CDR3 sequences, with 15% to 19% occurring only once. Sample: PBMCs from blood, taken approximately 13 days after vaccination. These TCRs come from a middle-aged man who received an inactivated influenza vaccine.

This clonotype was counted between two and nine times. This chain joins TRBV7-2 and TRBJ2-3, with 9 bases that match TRBD1. After removal of 2 bases from V and 6 bases from J, the junction contained 6 bases not matched to a gene. In germline, CDR1 is SGHTA, CDR2 FQGNSA. The CDR3 loop spans 15 amino acids. The CDR3 region is CASSLPDRGWDTQYF. CDR3 nucleotide sequence: TGTGCCAGCAGCTTACCCGACAGGGGGTGGGATACGCAGTATTTT.

This clonotype was seen once. J is TRBJ2-7 and V is TRBV12-3 or TRBV12-4; TRBD1 agrees at 11 bases. After removal of 5 bases from V and 5 bases from J, the junction contained 5 bases not matched to a gene. The CDR3 has 14 amino acids. The CDR3 region has the DNA TGTGCCAGCAGTATAAGGACAGGGGGCGACGAGCAGTACTTC. It is translated as CASSIRTGGDEQYF.

V usage is TRBV9 and J usage is TRBJ2-1; perhaps TRBD1 as D (5 bases). The CDR3 is 15 residues long. In germline, CDR1 is SGDLS, CDR2 YYNGEE. V lost 4 bases to trimming and J lost 0 bases, with 11 bases between them. The CDR3 here is CASSNLTASYNEQFF. As DNA, the CDR3 is TGTGCCAGCAGCAACCTGACAGCCTCCTACAATGAGCAGTTCTTC.

The V gene is TRBV4-3, the J gene TRBJ2-3; TRBD2 matches 7 bases. Germline CDR1 reads LGHNA; CDR2 reads YSLEER. There are 16 residues in the CDR3. Trimming took 5 bases from V and 4 from J; bases not matched to a gene: 12. CDR3 in amino acids: CASSENIGGSADTQYF. Here the CDR3 DNA reads TGCGCCAGCAGCGAAAACATTGGCGGGAGCGCAGATACGCAGTATTTT.

The V and J genes are TRBV28 and TRBJ2-7; weak D call: TRBD2 (7 bases). This CDR3 region has 16 residues. The germline V gene has CDR1 MDHEN and CDR2 SYDVKM. V lost 2 bases, J lost 0 bases, and 14 bases lay in between. The CDR3 coding sequence is TGTGCCAGCAGTTTAGGGGGCGCGGGAGACTCCTACGAGCAGTACTTC. It yields the protein CASSLGGAGDSYEQYF.

This clonotype was seen more than once but under ten times. The J gene is TRBJ2-3, the V gene TRBV7-2; D is possibly TRBD1 or TRBD2 (6 bases each). V gave up 5 bases and J gave up 4 bases, with 19 bases separating them. This CDR3 spans 16 amino acids. Germline loops: CDR1 SGHTA, CDR2 FQGNSA. CDR3 DNA: TGTGCCAGCAGCCCACAGGGCCTGAGGGGGGCAGATACGCAGTATTTT. Its protein product is CASSPQGLRGADTQYF.

The gene calls are TRBV12-3 or TRBV12-4 and TRBJ1-1, with D perhaps matching TRBD1 (5 bases). There are 13 residues in the CDR3. V was shortened by 7 bases and J by 5 bases, with 14 bases between the two germline ends. CDR3: CASIIGGVTEAFF. CDR3 DNA: TGTGCCAGCATTATTGGGGGGGTTACTGAAGCTTTCTTT.

This clonotype appeared a few times. The V call is TRBV28, the J call TRBJ2-3; D might be TRBD1 (5 bases). V lost 3 bases and J lost 3, with 16 bases in between. The germline V gene encodes CDR1 MDHEN and CDR2 SYDVKM. The CDR3 runs to 16 residues. Written as DNA, the CDR3 is TGTGCCAGCAGTTTCAGGGTCGGCAGTGGTACAGATACGCAGTATTTT. This gives the protein CASSFRVGSGTDTQYF.

This clonotype came up many times. The chain links TRBV5-1 to TRBJ2-7; 7 positions match TRBD2. In germline, CDR1 is SGHRS, CDR2 YFSETQ. With V trimmed by 0 bases and J by 5 bases, 5 bases remained unmatched. The CDR3 spans 14 residues. For the CDR3, the DNA is TGCGCCAGCAGCTTGGATCGGGGGAGGGACGAGCAGTACTTC. Its translation: CASSLDRGRDEQYF.

This chain links TRBV5-1 with TRBJ1-1; D remains unclear. This CDR3 has 13 amino acids. With 4 bases removed from V and 4 bases from J, the gap between germline ends came to 11 bases. Germline lookup yields CDR1 SGHRS and CDR2 YFSETQ. CDR3 region: CASSEPWGTEAFF. Written as DNA, the CDR3 is TGCGCCAGCAGCGAACCCTGGGGCACTGAAGCTTTCTTT.

This clonotype has more than one count but fewer than ten. The J gene is TRBJ1-2, the V gene TRBV12-3 or TRBV12-4, with 7 positions matching TRBD1. J lost 8 bases, V lost 6 bases, and 9 bases had no gene match. The CDR3 covers 13 residues. CDR3 coding DNA: TGTGCCAGCAGAGCGCGGACAGGTTGGGGCTACACCTTC. Amino acid sequence: CASRARTGWGYTF.

In this sample, this clonotype turned up many times. This rearrangement joins TRBV7-9 to TRBJ2-1; no firm D call. The CDR3 length is 15 residues. V lost 0 bases, J lost 0 bases, and 6 bases lay in between. Per the germline V gene, CDR1 is SEHNR and CDR2 is FQNEAQ (reference sequence). In DNA, the CDR3 is TGTGCCAGCAGCTTAGCGGGTCGCTCCTACAATGAGCAGTTCTTC. Protein product: CASSLAGRSYNEQFF. Supplemented by reference TRBV7-9 and TRBJ2-1, the full variable domain reads DTGVSQNPRHKITKRGQNVTFRCDPISEHNRLYWYRQTLGQGPEFLTYFQNEAQLEKSRLLSDRFSAERPKGSFSTLEIQRTEQGDSAMYLCASSLAGRSYNEQFFGPGTRLTVL.

This clonotype was seen a few times. This chain connects TRBV7-9 to TRBJ2-7; 13 bases agree with TRBD2. The CDR3 contains 15 residues. Germline trimming cut 5 bases from V and 5 bases from J; bases unmatched to any gene: 6. Germline V gives CDR1 SEHNR, CDR2 FQNEAQ (reference sequence). The CDR3 region has the DNA TGTGCCAGCAGCCCAGGGACTAGCGGGACCAACGAGCAGTACTTC. As protein: CASSPGTSGTNEQYF.

The chain recombines TRBV10-3 with TRBJ2-2, with 14 bases aligning to TRBD2. V lost 6 bases, J lost 3 bases, and 12 bases stayed unmatched. Germline V CDR1 and CDR2: ENHRY, SYGVKD. This CDR3 is 19 amino acids long. The chain's CDR3 is CAIRAPGLAGVGDTGELFF. The CDR3 nucleotides read TGTGCCATCAGAGCTCCGGGACTAGCGGGAGTTGGAGACACCGGGGAGCTGTTTTTT.

J is TRBJ2-1 and V is TRBV2; D may be TRBD2 (5 bases). V lost 1 base, J lost 2 bases, and 9 bases lay in between. The CDR3 loop spans 15 amino acids. Germline-derived CDR1 and CDR2 are SNHLY and FYNNEI. CDR3 in DNA: TGTGCCAGCAGTGAAGGCTGGACTCCCTACAATGAGCAGTTCTTC. Translated: CASSEGWTPYNEQFF.

As to this clonotype: Mismatch with germline at one junction end may stem from a read error. The rearrangement joins TRBV5-4 to TRBJ1-1, with D possibly matching TRBD1 (6 bases). CDR1 is SGHNT and CDR2 is YYREEE in the germline V gene (reference sequence). The CDR3 is made up of 16 amino acids. CDR3 DNA: TGTGCCAGCAGTTTGGGGAGCCCGGGACAGAACACTGAAGCTTTCTTT. This codes for CASSLGSPGQNTEAFF.

In its sample, this clonotype was seen a few times. This chain connects TRBV20-1 to TRBJ2-5, with 9 bases aligning to TRBD2. Trimming removed 4 bases from V and 9 bases from J; junction bases left unmatched: 12. Germline assignment: CDR1 DFQATT and CDR2 SNEGSKA (reference sequence). There are 14 residues in the CDR3. This chain's CDR3 is CSATIPGLAIPQYF. The DNA of the CDR3 is TGCAGTGCTACGATACCGGGACTAGCAATCCCCCAGTACTTC.

This clonotype showed up just a few times. The rearrangement joins TRBV12-3 or TRBV12-4 to TRBJ2-1; no reliable D call. Trimming left V 6 bases short and J 0 bases short, with 6 bases between. The length of the CDR3 is 13 residues. DNA for the CDR3: TGTGCCAGCAGACTAAGCTCCTACAATGAGCAGTTCTTC. Amino acids: CASRLSSYNEQFF.